This T cell receptor (beta chain) was sequenced during a study of blood T cells in healthy people across ages. Study conclusions and caveats: Using unsorted PBMCs precluded a conclusive naive versus antigen-experienced comparison. The unknown donor CMV status may have confounded expanded clonotype changes.

V gave up 6 bases and J gave up 4 bases, with 24 bases separating them. CDR3 size: 16 residues. Germline values: CDR1 DFQATT, CDR2 SNEGSKA (reference sequence). Russia was home to the donors, healthy Caucasian individuals aged about 6 to 90. Sample-barcoded 5' priming and a J-beta primer mix drove a second PCR of roughly 6 to 12 cycles. TCRdb reprocessed the 5' RACE reads with MiXCR, giving one entry per CDR3 protein. The repertoire holds 630,000 or so distinct CDR3 sequences, with around 31% as singletons. As regards this clonotype: Its specificity is unknown.

The clonotype was recovered from a woman of 80 years or more in good health. The sample consisted of blood. V usage is TRBV20-1 and J usage is TRBJ2-5; D perhaps matches TRBD2 (5 bases). The CDR3 loop is CSAKQAEEGFSETQYF. The CDR3 bases are TGCAGTGCCAAGCAGGCGGAGGAAGGTTTTTCAGAGACCCAGTACTTC.